This T cell receptor (beta chain) derives from a study of regulatory T cells in long-lasting Graves disease. Documented time point: newly diagnosed GD, antithyroid drugs for less than 3 months. From RNA extracted from PBMCs, the TCR library was made. This clonotype appeared many times. Both iRepertoire HTBI primers and Arm-PCR of CDR3 regions were used to build the TCR beta libraries. Via MiXCR, TCRdb re-called the multiplex PCR reads, giving one row per CDR3 protein. The table lists some 330,000 distinct CDR3 sequences, approximately 12% of them singletons. The data were also submitted as part of a second study, on T cells in Graves' hyperthyroidism and ophthalmopathy. That paper notes: Graves' hyperthyroidism showing no ophthalmopathy progression within 18 months was considered stable.

Sequenced here: peripheral blood mononuclear cells (PBMCs), sampled at new diagnosis, from a patient treated with antithyroid drugs. The clonotype originates from a woman between 18 and 30 years old with Graves disease.

The CDR3, as DNA: TGTGCCAGCAGCGGGTACGCAGCGGGGTCCAACAATGAGCAGTTCTTC. It specifies CASSGYAAGSNNEQFF. The chain is built from TRBV13 and TRBJ2-1, with TRBD2 matching over 7 bases. V trimming: 5 bases; J trimming: 5 bases; junction bases outside the gene matches: 12. CDR1 PRHDT and CDR2 FYEKMQ come from the germline V gene (reference sequence). The CDR3 is 16 residues long.